This T cell receptor beta chain was profiled in a study of T cells after yellow fever vaccination. This clonotype occurred a few times. V shed 6 bases, J shed 6 bases, and the junction held 4 bases outside the gene matches. Germline CDR1 DFQATT, CDR2 SNEGSKA (reference sequence). The CDR3 runs 13 residues. The study made its TCR cDNA through 5'RACE template switching. That step introduced a universal primer site along with UMIs. Each CDR3 protein is one row after TCRdb ran MiXCR on the 5' RACE reads. The sample consists of 300,000 to 350,000 distinct CDR3 sequences, 4% of them appearing once. This TCR was recovered from a man aged 18 to 30 who received the YFV17D yellow fever vaccine. Sequenced here: PBMCs, sampled 5 days after the yellow fever booster vaccination. This chain uses TRBV20-1 with TRBJ2-3; the match to TRBD2 covers 12 bases. CDR3 sequence: CSAASGGADTQYF. As DNA, the CDR3 is TGCAGTGCCGCTAGCGGGGGGGCTGATACGCAGTATTTT.